This T cell receptor beta chain was identified in a study of T cell responses to AZD1222 COVID-19 vaccine. Findings and caveats of the study: Spike-wide vaccine-associated CD4 TCRs dominated at 160-218 and 743-854.

After removal of 5 bases from V and 0 bases from J, the junction contained 4 bases not matched to a gene. Germline assignment: CDR1 SEHNR and CDR2 FQNEAQ (reference sequence). CDR3 size: 16 residues. This clone is a singleton in its sample. Antigen: not known. TCRdb's copy holds only in-frame clones and misses some; the assay was immunoSEQ multiplex PCR. The sample has 90,000 to 110,000 clones; around nine tenths are singletons. The chain is built from TRBV7-9 and TRBJ2-6; TRBD1 aligns across 7 bases. The clonotype was recovered from an adult in good health. The source was peripheral blood, collected on day 0 of AZD1222 vaccination. The DNA for the CDR3 is TGTGCCAGCAGCCGGGCAGGGGGCTCTGGGGCCAACGTCCTGACTTTC. Translating it yields CASSRAGGSGANVLTF.